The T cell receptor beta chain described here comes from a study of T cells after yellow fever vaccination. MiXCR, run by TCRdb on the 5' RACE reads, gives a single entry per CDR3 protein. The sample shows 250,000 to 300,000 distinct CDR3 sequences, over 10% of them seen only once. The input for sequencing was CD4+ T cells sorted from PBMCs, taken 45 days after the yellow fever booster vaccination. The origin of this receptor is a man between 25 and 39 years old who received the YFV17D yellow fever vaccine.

The CDR3 DNA is TGCAGTGCTACTACAGAGACCCAGTACTTC. Translated, it gives CSATTETQYF. The chain carries TRBV20-1 and TRBJ2-5; D not resolved. This CDR3 is 10 amino acids long. The germline CDR1 and CDR2 sequences are DFQATT and SNEGSKA (reference sequence). V was cut by 4 bases and J by 4 bases, with 4 bases left in between.